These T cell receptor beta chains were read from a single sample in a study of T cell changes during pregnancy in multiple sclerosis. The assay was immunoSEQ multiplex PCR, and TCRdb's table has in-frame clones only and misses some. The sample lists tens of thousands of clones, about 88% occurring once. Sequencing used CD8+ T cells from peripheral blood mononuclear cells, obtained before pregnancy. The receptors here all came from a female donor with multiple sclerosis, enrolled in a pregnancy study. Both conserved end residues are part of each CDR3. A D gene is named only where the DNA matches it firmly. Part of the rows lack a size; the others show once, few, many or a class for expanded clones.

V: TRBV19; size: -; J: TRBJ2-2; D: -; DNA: TGTGCCAGTACCTACACCGGGGAGCTGTTTTTT; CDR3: CASTYTGELFF
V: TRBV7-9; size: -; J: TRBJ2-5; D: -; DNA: TGTGCCAGCAGCTTAGACTGGGAGACCCAGTACTTC; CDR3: CASSLDWETQYF
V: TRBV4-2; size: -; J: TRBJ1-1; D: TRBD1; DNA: TGTGCCAGCAGCCAGACAGGGACTGAAGCTTTCTTT; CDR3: CASSQTGTEAFF
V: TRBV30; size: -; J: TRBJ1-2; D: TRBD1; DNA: TGTGCCTGGAGTGGACAGGGTCCTTTCTATGGCTACACCTTC; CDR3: CAWSGQGPFYGYTF
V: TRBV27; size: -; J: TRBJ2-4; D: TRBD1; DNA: TGTGCCAGCAGTTCCCGACGGGACAGATCGTCCAAAAACATTCAGTACTTC; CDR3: CASSSRRDRSSKNIQYF
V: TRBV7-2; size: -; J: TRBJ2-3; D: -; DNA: TGTGCCAGCAGCTCCCTGGGGGGGGGCCTTACAAATACGCAGTATTTT; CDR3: CASSSLGGGLTNTQYF
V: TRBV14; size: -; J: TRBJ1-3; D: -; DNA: TGTGCCAGCAGTCGAACCGGGGTTATTGGGAGCTCTGGAAACACCATATATTTT; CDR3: CASSRTGVIGSSGNTIYF
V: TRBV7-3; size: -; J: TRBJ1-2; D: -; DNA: TGTGCCAGCAGCTTAGGGGGCCTCCTTGGCTACACCTTC; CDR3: CASSLGGLLGYTF
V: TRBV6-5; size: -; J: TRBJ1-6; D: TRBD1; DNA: TGTGCCAGCAGTCCACAGGGGGATAATTCACCCCTCCACTTT; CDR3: CASSPQGDNSPLHF
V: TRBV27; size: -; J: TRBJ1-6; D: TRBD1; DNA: TGTGCCAGCAGTTCCGGGGACAGCTATAATTCACCCCTCCACTTT; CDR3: CASSSGDSYNSPLHF
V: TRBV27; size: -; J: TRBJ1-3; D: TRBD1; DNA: TGTGCCAGCAGCCTTACAGGGGGTGGAAACACCATATATTTT; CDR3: CASSLTGGGNTIYF
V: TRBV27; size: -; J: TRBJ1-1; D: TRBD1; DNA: TGTGCCAGCACCCTACAGGGGGGGAACACTGAAGCTTTCTTT; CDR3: CASTLQGGNTEAFF
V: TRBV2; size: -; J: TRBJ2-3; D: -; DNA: TGTGCCATCCTGGGACTTTCCACAGATACGCAGTATTTT; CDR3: CAILGLSTDTQYF
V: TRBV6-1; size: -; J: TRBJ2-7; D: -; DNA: TGTGCCAGCTCCGAGGCGAGCGGATCCTCCTACGAGCAGTACTTC; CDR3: CASSEASGSSYEQYF
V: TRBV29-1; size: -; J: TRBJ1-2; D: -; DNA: TGCAGCGTTGAATACGAGGGCTATGGCTACACCTTC; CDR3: CSVEYEGYGYTF
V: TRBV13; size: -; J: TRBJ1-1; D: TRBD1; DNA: TGTGCCAGCAGCACCGAGGGAGACAGGGCGGGGACGGCTTTCTTT; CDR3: CASSTEGDRAGTAFF
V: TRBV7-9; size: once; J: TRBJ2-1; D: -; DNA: TGTGCCAGCAGCTCCCGTGACAATGAGCAGTTCTTC; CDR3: CASSSRDNEQFF
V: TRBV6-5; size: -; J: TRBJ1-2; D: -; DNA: TGTGCCAGCAGTTACGGGGCCCTCTCTAACTATGGCTACACCTTC; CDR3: CASSYGALSNYGYTF
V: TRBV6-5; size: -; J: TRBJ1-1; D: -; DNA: TGTGCCAGCACCCAGGGACTGGACACTGAAGCTTTCTTT; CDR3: CASTQGLDTEAFF
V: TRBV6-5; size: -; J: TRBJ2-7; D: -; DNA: TGTGCCAGCAGTTCACCTCGGGACAATCCAACCTACGAGCAGTACTTC; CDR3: CASSSPRDNPTYEQYF
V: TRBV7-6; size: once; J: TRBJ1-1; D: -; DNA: TGTGCCAGCAGCTTAAGTGTGGGAGGTTTGAACACTGAAGCTTTCTTT; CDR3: CASSLSVGGLNTEAFF
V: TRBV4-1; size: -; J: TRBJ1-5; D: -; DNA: TGCGCCAGCAGCCAGGGAGGGGATGATCAGCCCCAGCATTTT; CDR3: CASSQGGDDQPQHF
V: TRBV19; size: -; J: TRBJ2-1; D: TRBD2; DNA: TGTGCCAGTAGTACTAGCGGGGGAAACAATGAGCAGTTCTTC; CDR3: CASSTSGGNNEQFF
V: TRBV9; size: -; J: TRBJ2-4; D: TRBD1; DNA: TGTGCCAGCAGCGGGGACAGGAGAAACATTCAGTACTTC; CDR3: CASSGDRRNIQYF
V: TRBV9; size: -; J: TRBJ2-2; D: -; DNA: TGTGCCAGCAGCGTCAGAACCGGGGAGCTGTTTTTT; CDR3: CASSVRTGELFF
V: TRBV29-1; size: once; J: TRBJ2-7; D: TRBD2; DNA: TGCAGCGCCCTGACTAGCGGGGGTTACTCCTACGAGCAGTACTTC; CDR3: CSALTSGGYSYEQYF
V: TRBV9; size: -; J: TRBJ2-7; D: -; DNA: TGTGCCAGCAGCGCCGGCGGGGTCTACGAGCAGTACTTC; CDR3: CASSAGGVYEQYF
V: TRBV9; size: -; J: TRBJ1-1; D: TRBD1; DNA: TGTGCCAGCAGCTCCACAGGGGGGGAAGAAGCTTTCTTT; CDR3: CASSSTGGEEAFF
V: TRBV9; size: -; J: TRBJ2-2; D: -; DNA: TGTGCCAGCAGCGTATTTCAGGGGGGCGACACCGGGGAGCTGTTTTTT; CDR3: CASSVFQGGDTGELFF
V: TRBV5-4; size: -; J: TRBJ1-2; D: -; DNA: TGTGCCAGCAGCTTTCTTCGGGAGGGCTATGGCTACACCTTC; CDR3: CASSFLREGYGYTF
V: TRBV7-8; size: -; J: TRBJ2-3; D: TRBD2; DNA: TGTGCCAGCAGCCGATCAGCGGGGGGGGCCACAGATACGCAGTATTTT; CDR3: CASSRSAGGATDTQYF
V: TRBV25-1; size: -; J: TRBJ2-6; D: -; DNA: TGTGCCAGCAGGGGCGGGGCCGGGGCCAACGTCCTGACTTTC; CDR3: CASRGGAGANVLTF
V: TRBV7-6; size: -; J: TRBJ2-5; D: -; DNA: TGTGCCAGCAGCTTATTCCCCGGGGATGGGGAGACCCAGTACTTC; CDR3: CASSLFPGDGETQYF
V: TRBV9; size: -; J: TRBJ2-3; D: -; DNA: TGTGCCAGCAGCGTAGTTACCGGGGTCGTCACAGATACGCAGTATTTT; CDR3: CASSVVTGVVTDTQYF
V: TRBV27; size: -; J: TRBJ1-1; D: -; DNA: TGTGCCAGCAGTTTAGGCGGTGAAGCTTTCTTT; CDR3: CASSLGGEAFF
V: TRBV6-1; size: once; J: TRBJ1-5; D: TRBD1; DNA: TGTGCCAGCAGTGCCGGGACAGCTTATAGCAATCAGCCCCAGCATTTT; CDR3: CASSAGTAYSNQPQHF
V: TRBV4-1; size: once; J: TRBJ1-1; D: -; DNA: TGCGCCAGCAGCCAAGATGGAGGTTTTTTGAACACTGAAGCTTTCTTT; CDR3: CASSQDGGFLNTEAFF
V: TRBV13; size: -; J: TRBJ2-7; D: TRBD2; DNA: TGTGCCAGCAGCTCGGGACTAGCGGGGACTTACGAGCAGTACTTC; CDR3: CASSSGLAGTYEQYF
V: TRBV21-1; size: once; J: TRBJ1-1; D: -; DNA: TGTGCCAGCAGCACTAAGACAGTGGGGAACACTGAAGCTTTCTTT; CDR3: CASSTKTVGNTEAFF
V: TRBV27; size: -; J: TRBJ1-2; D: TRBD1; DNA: TGTGCCAGCAGGCCCGGGACAGATTATGGCTACACCTTC; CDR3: CASRPGTDYGYTF
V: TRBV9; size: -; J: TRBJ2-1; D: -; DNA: TGTGCCAGCGGGGGGGCCTTATACAATGAGCAGTTCTTC; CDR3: CASGGALYNEQFF
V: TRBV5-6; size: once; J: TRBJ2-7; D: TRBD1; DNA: TGTGCCAGCAGCAGTGTCGGGACAGGGGTCTACGAGCAGTACTTC; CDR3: CASSSVGTGVYEQYF
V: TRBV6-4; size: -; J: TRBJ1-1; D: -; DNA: TGTGCCAGCAGTGAACAGGGTATGAACACTGAAGCTTTCTTT; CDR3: CASSEQGMNTEAFF
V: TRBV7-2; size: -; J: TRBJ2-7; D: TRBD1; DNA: TGTGCCAGCAGCCCGACAGGGGGCAGCTACGAGCAGTACTTC; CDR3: CASSPTGGSYEQYF
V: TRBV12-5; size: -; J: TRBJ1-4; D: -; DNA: TGTGCTAGTGGTTTGGCGTATGAAAAACTGTTTTTT; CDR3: CASGLAYEKLFF
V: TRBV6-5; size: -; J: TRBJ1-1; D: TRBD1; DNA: TGTGCCAGCAGCTCTACAGGGGGGGCTGAAGCTTTCTTT; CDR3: CASSSTGGAEAFF
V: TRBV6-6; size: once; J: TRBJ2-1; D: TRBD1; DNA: TGTGCCAGCACCCGGGACAGGGGATACAATGAGCAGTTCTTC; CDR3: CASTRDRGYNEQFF
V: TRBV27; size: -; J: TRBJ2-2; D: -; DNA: TGTGCCAGCAGTCGGCGGGACACCGGGGAGCTGTTTTTT; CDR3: CASSRRDTGELFF
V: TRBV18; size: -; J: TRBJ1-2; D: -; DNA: TGTGCCAGCTCACTACAACTGCAGGGGAAAGACTATGGCTACACCTTC; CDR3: CASSLQLQGKDYGYTF
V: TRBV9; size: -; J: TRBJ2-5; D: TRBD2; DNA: TGTGCCAGCAGCCCCCTTGGGACTAGCGGGGGGGCCGAGAGGTACCAAGAGACCCAGTACTTC; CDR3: CASSPLGTSGGAERYQETQYF
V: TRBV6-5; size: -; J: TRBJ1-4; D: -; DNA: TGTGCCAGCAGTTACCAGGGGAAACTGTTTTTT; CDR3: CASSYQGKLFF
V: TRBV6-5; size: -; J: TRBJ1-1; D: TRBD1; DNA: TGTGCCAGCACCTCTCGGACAGGGTTGACTGAAGCTTTCTTT; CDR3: CASTSRTGLTEAFF
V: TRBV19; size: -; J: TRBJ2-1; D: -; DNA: TGTGCCAGTAGTATAGATCGGGACAACGGTAACGACGAGCAGTTCTTC; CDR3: CASSIDRDNGNDEQFF
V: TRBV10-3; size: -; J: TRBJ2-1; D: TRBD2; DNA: TGTGCCATCAGGACTAGCGGGGGAGGTTCCTACAATGAGCAGTTCTTC; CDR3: CAIRTSGGGSYNEQFF
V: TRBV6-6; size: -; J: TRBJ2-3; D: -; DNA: TGTGCCAGCAGTTACGTTGGGGGGAGCACAGATACGCAGTATTTT; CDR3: CASSYVGGSTDTQYF